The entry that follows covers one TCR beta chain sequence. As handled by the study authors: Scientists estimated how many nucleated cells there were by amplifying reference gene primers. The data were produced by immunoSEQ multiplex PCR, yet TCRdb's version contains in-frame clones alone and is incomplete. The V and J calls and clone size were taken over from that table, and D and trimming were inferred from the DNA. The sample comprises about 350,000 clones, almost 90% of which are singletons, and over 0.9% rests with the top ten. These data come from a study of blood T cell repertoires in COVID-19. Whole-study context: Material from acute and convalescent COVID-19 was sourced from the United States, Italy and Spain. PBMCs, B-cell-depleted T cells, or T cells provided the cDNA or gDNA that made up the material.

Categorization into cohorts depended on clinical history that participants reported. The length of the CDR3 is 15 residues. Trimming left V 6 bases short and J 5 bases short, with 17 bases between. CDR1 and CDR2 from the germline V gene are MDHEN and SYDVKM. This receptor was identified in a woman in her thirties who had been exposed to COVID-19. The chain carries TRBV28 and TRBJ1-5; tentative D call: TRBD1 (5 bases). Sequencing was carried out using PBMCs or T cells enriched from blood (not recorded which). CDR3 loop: CASSRGTALDQPQHF. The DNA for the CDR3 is TGTGCCAGCAGCCGCGGGACGGCCCTCGATCAGCCCCAGCATTTT.